One and the same sample provided the 29 T cell receptor beta chains below, sequenced in a study of cytomegalovirus exposure and HLA in healthy donors. This PCR relied on a set of 60 Vbeta primers and 13 Jbeta primers. Assay: immunoSEQ multiplex PCR; the TCRdb copy retains only in-frame clones and omits some. The table has 100,000 to 150,000 clones, roughly 80% seen once. Sequencing input: PBMCs. Receptors were obtained from a girl aged 2 to 10 in good health and CMV-seronegative.

CDR3 residues: CASSMNSQETQYF. The CDR3, as DNA: TGTGCCAGTAGTATGAACAGCCAAGAGACCCAGTACTTC. This chain joins TRBV19 and TRBJ2-5; D unclear. Germline-derived CDR1 and CDR2 are LNHDA and SQIVND (reference sequence). The length of the CDR3 is 13 residues. Trimming pared 3 bases from V and 1 base from J, leaving 6 bases between.

V usage is TRBV25-1 and J usage is TRBJ1-3, with 7 positions matching TRBD1. The CDR3 contains 13 residues. V lost 4 bases to trimming and J lost 3 bases; unmatched junction nucleotides: 0. Germline-derived CDR1 and CDR2 are MGHDK and SYGVNS. For the CDR3, the DNA is TGTGCCAGCAGTGGACAGGGTGGAAACACCATATATTTT. Amino acid sequence: CASSGQGGNTIYF.

This clone was detected only a few times. The chain recombines TRBV6-1 with TRBJ2-1; perhaps TRBD2 as D (6 bases). V was shortened by 5 bases and J by 4 bases, with 9 bases between the two germline ends. The CDR3 contains 13 residues. Germline-derived CDR1 and CDR2 are MNHNS and SASEGT. Here the CDR3 reads CASSLRGYNEQFF. CDR3 nucleotides: TGTGCCAGCAGTCTCCGGGGGTACAATGAGCAGTTCTTC.

This clone came up a few times. The chain links TRBV10-3 to TRBJ1-1, with D unclear. Germline V lookup: CDR1 ENHRY, CDR2 SYGVKD. The CDR3 contains 14 residues. Trimming stripped 6 bases from V and 4 bases from J, with 15 bases between. In nucleotides, the CDR3 is TGTGCCATCAGCGCCGGACTTGATGGCACTGAAGCTTTCTTT. Its protein product is CAISAGLDGTEAFF.

This clone was seen more than once but under ten times. V and J are TRBV10-3 and TRBJ2-2; D might be TRBD2 (5 bases). Trimming left V 6 bases short and J 1 base short, with 9 bases between. This CDR3 has 14 amino acids. Germline V lookup: CDR1 ENHRY, CDR2 SYGVKD. The CDR3 reads CAIREAENTGELFF. The CDR3 nucleotides are TGTGCCATCAGAGAAGCGGAGAACACCGGGGAGCTGTTTTTT.

The chain uses TRBV27 and TRBJ2-1; D is perhaps TRBD2 (6 bases). This CDR3 contains 15 residues. Trimming cost V 6 bases and J 3 bases, with 15 bases left between them. Germline CDR1 is MNHEY and CDR2 is SMNVEV (reference sequence). The CDR3: CASSISGGDYNEQFF. The CDR3 DNA reads as TGTGCCAGCAGCATTAGCGGAGGGGACTACAATGAGCAGTTCTTC.

CDR3 sequence reads: CASSSTGGFETQYF. CDR3 sequence (DNA): TGTGCCAGCAGTTCCACAGGGGGCTTTGAGACCCAGTACTTC. The V call is TRBV27, the J call TRBJ2-5; 9 bases fit TRBD1. Germline CDR1 and CDR2: MNHEY and SMNVEV (reference sequence). This CDR3 has 14 residues. V dropped 4 bases and J dropped 5; count of bases not matched to a gene: 5.

J is TRBJ2-4 and V is TRBV7-9; 7 bases fit TRBD1. Trimming took 1 base from V and 3 from J; bases not matched to a gene: 3. The V gene's germline CDR1 is SEHNR and CDR2 FQNEAQ (reference sequence). CDR3 size: 15 residues. The CDR3 coding sequence is TGTGCCAGCAGCTTAGGACAGGGAGTCAAAAACATTCAGTACTTC. This encodes CASSLGQGVKNIQYF.

This chain uses TRBV7-2 with TRBJ1-2, with D possibly being TRBD1 (6 bases). V lost 1 base to trimming and J lost 8 bases, with 17 bases between them. Germline V lookup: CDR1 SGHTA, CDR2 FQGNSA. This CDR3 spans 15 amino acids. As DNA, the CDR3 is TGTGCCAGCAGCTTAGTCACAGGGAAGACTATGGGCTACACCTTC. Translating it yields CASSLVTGKTMGYTF. Filled out from reference TRBV7-2 and TRBJ1-2, the complete variable domain reads GAGVSQSPSNKVTEKGKDVELRCDPISGHTALYWYRQSLGQGLEFLIYFQGNSAPDKSGLPSDRFSAERTGGSVSTLTIQRTQQEDSAVYLCASSLVTGKTMGYTFGSGTRLTVV.

The chain carries TRBV19 and TRBJ1-3; 9 bases are shared with TRBD1. The CDR3 sequence is 14 residues long. V was clipped by 7 bases and J by 3 bases; unmatched bases: 4. Germline loops: CDR1 LNHDA, CDR2 SQIVND (reference sequence). The CDR3 coding sequence is TGTGCCAGTACTCCGGGACAGGGTGGAAACACCATATATTTT. This codes for CASTPGQGGNTIYF.

The genes are TRBV7-2 and TRBJ2-5, with 10 bases fitting TRBD2. Germline assignment: CDR1 SGHTA and CDR2 FQGNSA. CDR3 length: 16 residues. The J segment lost 2 bases and the V segment lost 6 bases, leaving 9 bases of the junction unmatched. The CDR3 reads CASSRRLAGPQETQYF. In nucleotides, the CDR3 is TGTGCCAGCAGTCGAAGACTAGCGGGCCCTCAAGAGACCCAGTACTTC.

This chain links TRBV29-1 with TRBJ2-1, with a tentative D call TRBD2 (5 bases). The length of the CDR3 is 15 residues. V was shortened by 0 bases and J by 6 bases, with 15 bases between the two germline ends. The germline V gene has CDR1 SQVTM and CDR2 ANQGSEA. Here the CDR3 reads CSVEDRSLAGNEQFF. The CDR3 DNA follows: TGCAGCGTTGAAGATAGGTCGCTAGCTGGCAATGAGCAGTTCTTC.

This chain joins TRBV6-5 and TRBJ1-2; 7 nucleotides match TRBD1. V was pared by 6 bases and J by 4 bases, with 11 bases of the junction left unmatched. The CDR3 sequence is 15 residues long. From germline, CDR1 is MNHEY and CDR2 SVGAGI. CDR3: CASRSGQRVLYGYTF. The CDR3 nucleotides read TGTGCCAGCAGGTCGGGACAGCGGGTTCTCTATGGCTACACCTTC.

The genes are TRBV18 and TRBJ1-5; TRBD1 agrees at 7 bases. Germline loops: CDR1 KGHSH, CDR2 LQKENI. The ends lost 5 bases at V and 7 bases at J; junction bases unmatched: 17. This CDR3 comprises 17 residues. The CDR3 here is CASSSRDSPGEMQPQHF. Here the CDR3 DNA reads TGTGCCAGCTCATCCCGGGACAGCCCAGGAGAAATGCAGCCCCAGCATTTT.

The chain has TRBV6-5 and TRBJ2-1, with TRBD2 as a possible D gene (5 bases). The CDR3 extends over 14 amino acids. With 6 bases removed from V and 7 bases from J, the gap between germline ends came to 16 bases. Germline values: CDR1 MNHEY, CDR2 SVGAGI. This chain's CDR3 is CASSIITSSNEQFF. DNA for the CDR3: TGTGCCAGCAGCATCATCACTAGTTCTAATGAGCAGTTCTTC.

The rearrangement joins TRBV29-1 to TRBJ2-5; TRBD1 aligns across 8 bases. The better agreement between TRBJ2-7 and the DNA end casts doubt on the J call. The CDR3 contains 14 residues. Germline values: CDR1 SQVTM, CDR2 ANQGSEA. In nucleotides, the CDR3 is TGCAGCGTTGGTCAGGGGGCTAGGACCTACGAGCAGTACTTC. It encodes CSVGQGARTYEQYF.

V is TRBV19 and J is TRBJ2-3; 8 nucleotides agree with TRBD1. V lost 8 bases to trimming and J lost 3 bases; unmatched junction nucleotides: 10. The CDR3 has 15 amino acids. Per the germline V gene, CDR1 is LNHDA and CDR2 is SQIVND (reference sequence). The CDR3 sequence: CASADRTGLTDTQYF. The CDR3 DNA follows: TGTGCCAGTGCCGATCGGACAGGGTTAACAGATACGCAGTATTTT.

V is TRBV29-1 and J is TRBJ1-2; D might be TRBD1 (6 bases). Germline CDR1 and CDR2: SQVTM and ANQGSEA. V gave up 7 bases and J gave up 8 bases, with 20 bases separating them. There are 13 residues in the CDR3. DNA for the CDR3: TGCAGCGCCTTCATCGGGGGGCTAAGGGGCTACACCTTC. It specifies CSAFIGGLRGYTF.

The chain is built from TRBV28 and TRBJ2-3; 7 nucleotides match TRBD2. V was clipped by 3 bases and J by 4 bases; unmatched bases: 7. The germline CDR1 and CDR2 sequences are MDHEN and SYDVKM. CDR3 length: 15 amino acids. CDR3 coding DNA: TGTGCCAGCAGTTTCGGGGGAGGGAGAGCAGATACGCAGTATTTT. Amino acid sequence: CASSFGGGRADTQYF. The variable domain in full, completed from reference TRBV28 and TRBJ2-3, reads DVKVTQSSRYLVKRTGEKVFLECVQDMDHENMFWYRQDPGLGLRLIYFSYDVKMKEKGDIPEGYSVSREKKERFSLILESASTNQTSMYLCASSFGGGRADTQYFGPGTRLTVL.

The chain combines TRBV10-1 with TRBJ1-4; D is uncertain. CDR1 and CDR2 (germline): WNHNN, SYGVQD (reference sequence). The V end was cut by 4 bases, the J end by 4 bases, with 7 bases between. This CDR3 has 13 residues. CDR3 amino acids: CASSVDNNEKLFF. The CDR3 coding sequence is TGCGCCAGCAGTGTTGACAATAATGAAAAACTGTTTTTT.

This chain uses TRBV5-1 with TRBJ2-2, with a tentative D call TRBD2 (5 bases). Trimming took off 5 bases at V and 3 bases at J, with 17 bases between the two ends. Germline V CDR1 and CDR2: SGHRS, YFSETQ. The CDR3 loop spans 16 amino acids. For the CDR3, the DNA is TGCGCCAGCAGTTTTTTAATTACGGAGGACACCGGGGAGCTGTTTTTT. Translation: CASSFLITEDTGELFF. Drawing the rest from reference TRBV5-1 and TRBJ2-2, the complete variable domain is KAGVTQTPRYLIKTRGQQVTLSCSPISGHRSVSWYQQTPGQGLQFLFEYFSETQRNKGNFPGRFSGRQFSNSRSEMNVSTLELGDSALYLCASSFLITEDTGELFFGEGSRLTVL.

The genes are TRBV27 and TRBJ1-2; 7 bases map to TRBD1. Germline CDR1 MNHEY, CDR2 SMNVEV (reference sequence). Trimming removed 6 bases from V and 4 bases from J; junction bases left unmatched: 8. The CDR3 runs to 14 residues. CDR3 residues: CASSSVGTAYGYTF. CDR3 coding DNA: TGTGCCAGCAGCTCAGTCGGGACAGCCTATGGCTACACCTTC.

In the case of this clone: At the DNA level, this CDR3 is encoded by other sequences in the same sample as well. In DNA, the CDR3 is TGTGCCTGGAGTGTAGGGGGCGAGCAGTACTTC. This encodes CAWSVGGEQYF. V and J are TRBV30 and TRBJ2-7; D may be TRBD1 (6 bases). The CDR3 extends over 11 amino acids. CDR1 and CDR2 from the germline V gene are GTSNPN and SVGIG (reference sequence). V lost 0 bases and J 6 bases, leaving 6 bases between the germline ends.

A single count supports this clone. The CDR3 DNA sequence: TGTGCCAGCAGTTTAACAGGAGACTTTCTGGAGACCCAGTACTTC. Translating it yields CASSLTGDFLETQYF. V is TRBV28 and J is TRBJ2-5, with a possible D match to TRBD1 (5 bases). The CDR3 is made up of 15 amino acids. V gave up 2 bases and J gave up 5 bases, with 15 bases separating them. Germline loops: CDR1 MDHEN, CDR2 SYDVKM.

The J gene is TRBJ1-2, the V gene TRBV19, with D maybe TRBD1 (6 bases). The ends were cut back, 3 bases at V and 2 bases at J, with 13 bases in the middle. Germline CDR1 reads LNHDA; CDR2 reads SQIVND (reference sequence). There are 15 residues in the CDR3. The CDR3 region has the DNA TGTGCCAGTAGTATGATACAGGGACGGAACTATGGCTACACCTTC. As protein: CASSMIQGRNYGYTF.

The chain is built from TRBV4-2 and TRBJ2-7, with D unclear. Germline V gene data show CDR1 as LGHNA and CDR2 as YNFKEQ. Trimming removed 0 bases from V and 7 bases from J, with 13 bases in between. The CDR3 is 14 amino acids. The DNA of the CDR3 is TGTGCCAGCAGCCAAGATGGGCGTCTTTGGGAGCAGTACTTC. Its protein is CASSQDGRLWEQYF.

The rearrangement links TRBV7-9 to TRBJ1-2, with TRBD1 matching over 10 bases. CDR3 size: 16 residues. Germline trimming cut 1 base from V and 5 bases from J; bases unmatched to any gene: 7. The germline V gene encodes CDR1 SEHNR and CDR2 FQNEAQ (reference sequence). This CDR3 reads CASSLGRTGGRYGYTF. CDR3 coding DNA: TGTGCCAGCAGCTTAGGGAGGACAGGGGGTCGTTATGGCTACACCTTC.

The V and J genes are TRBV11-2 and TRBJ2-5; no clear D gene. The DNA end is a closer match to TRBJ2-7, so the J assignment may be wrong. CDR3 size: 12 residues. CDR1 and CDR2 (germline): SGHAT, FQNNGV. The CDR3 DNA follows: TGTGCCAGCAGCTTAGATTCCTACGAGCAGTACTTC. Its protein is CASSLDSYEQYF.

The chain joins TRBV9 to TRBJ2-2, with 7 nucleotides matching TRBD1. The CDR3 spans 15 residues. The J segment lost 0 bases and the V segment lost 5 bases, leaving 4 bases of the junction unmatched. CDR1 SGDLS and CDR2 YYNGEE come from the germline V gene. The CDR3 here is CASRRDSTNTGELFF. The CDR3 nucleotides read TGTGCCAGCAGAAGGGACAGTACGAACACCGGGGAGCTGTTTTTT.